These 24 T cell receptor beta chains originate from one sample sequenced in a study of cytomegalovirus exposure and HLA in healthy donors. Assay used: immunoSEQ multiplex PCR; TCRdb lists only in-frame clones, some missing. The sample contains 55,000 to 65,000 clones, more than 90% of which appear only once. The sequenced material came from PBMCs. The receptors stem from a man younger than 35 in good health and CMV-seronegative.

The chain carries TRBV7-8 and TRBJ1-1; D is perhaps TRBD1 (6 bases). V was pared by 0 bases and J by 8 bases, with 25 bases between. This CDR3 is built from 18 residues. The germline gives CDR1 SGHVS, CDR2 FQNEAQ. The CDR3: CASSLATARGGRTEEAFF. CDR3 DNA: TGTGCCAGCAGCTTAGCCACAGCGAGGGGGGGGAGAACCGAGGAAGCTTTCTTT.

The gene calls are TRBV7-6 and TRBJ2-5; 7 nucleotides agree with TRBD1. The CDR3 sequence is 13 residues long. Germline V CDR1 and CDR2: SGHVS, FNYEAQ. Trimming cost V 6 bases and J 4 bases; bases outside gene matches: 5. The DNA for the CDR3 is TGTGCCAGCAGAGACAGGGTACCAGAGACCCAGTACTTC. As protein: CASRDRVPETQYF. Using reference TRBV7-6 and TRBJ2-5 for the parts outside the CDR3, the full variable domain is GAGVSQSPRYKVTKRGQDVALRCDPISGHVSLYWYRQALGQGPEFLTYFNYEAQQDKSGLPNDRFSAERPEGSISTLTIQRTEQRDSAMYRCASRDRVPETQYFGPGTRLLVL.

The chain joins TRBV19 to TRBJ2-7, with a weak D call TRBD2 (5 bases). Germline V gene data show CDR1 as LNHDA and CDR2 as SQIVND (reference sequence). V lost 5 bases and J lost 5, with 13 bases in between. The CDR3 length is 13 residues. This CDR3 reads CASSSGSVNEQYF. DNA for the CDR3: TGTGCCAGTAGTTCGGGGAGCGTCAACGAGCAGTACTTC. Together with reference TRBV19 and TRBJ2-7, the CDR3 gives the full variable domain: DGGITQSPKYLFRKEGQNVTLSCEQNLNHDAMYWYRQDPGQGLRLIYYSQIVNDFQKGDIAEGYSVSREKKESFPLTVTSAQKNPTAFYLCASSSGSVNEQYFGPGTRLTVT.

The gene calls are TRBV10-2 and TRBJ2-7; possibly TRBD2 for D (6 bases). The CDR3 is 13 amino acids. V lost 4 bases, J lost 4 bases, and 11 bases lay in between. Per the germline V gene, CDR1 is WSHSY and CDR2 is SAAADI. The CDR3 is CASSVMGGYEQYF. CDR3 bases: TGCGCCAGCAGTGTTATGGGGGGTTACGAGCAGTACTTC.

V and J are TRBV6-1 and TRBJ2-7, with 7 positions matching TRBD1. Germline V gives CDR1 MNHNS, CDR2 SASEGT. With V trimmed by 5 bases and J by 4 bases, 5 bases remained unmatched. This CDR3 contains 13 residues. The chain's CDR3 is CASSRQGRYEQYF. The CDR3, as DNA: TGTGCCAGCAGTCGACAGGGTAGGTACGAGCAGTACTTC.

This chain links TRBV5-5 with TRBJ2-1, with 8 bases fitting TRBD1. CDR3 size: 17 residues. Trimming removed 4 bases from V and 8 bases from J; junction bases left unmatched: 17. Per germline, CDR1 SGHKS and CDR2 YYEKEE (reference sequence). The CDR3 DNA sequence: TGTGCCAGCAGCCTTTACCCGGACAGGGTGGTCGTATATGAGCAGTTCTTC. Amino acids: CASSLYPDRVVVYEQFF.

This clone was seen just once. V and J are TRBV30 and TRBJ2-7, with 12 positions matching TRBD2. V dropped 1 base and J dropped 4; count of bases not matched to a gene: 5. The CDR3 length is 15 residues. The germline CDR1 and CDR2 sequences are GTSNPN and SVGIG (reference sequence). For the CDR3, the DNA is TGTGCCTGGAGTGATGGGACTAGCGGGCTATACGAGCAGTACTTC. Protein product: CAWSDGTSGLYEQYF.

V gene TRBV4-1 combines with J gene TRBJ2-7, with 7 bases fitting TRBD2. Looked up from germline, CDR1 is MGHRA and CDR2 is YSYEKL. This CDR3 is built from 16 residues. J was trimmed by 5 bases and V by 1 base; bases with no gene match: 11. The CDR3 loop is CASSQVRSAGVDEQYF. DNA of the CDR3: TGCGCCAGCAGCCAAGTTCGGTCCGCGGGAGTTGACGAGCAGTACTTC.

The chain joins TRBV2 to TRBJ2-7; D is ambiguous. This CDR3 has 11 residues. With 4 bases removed from V and 3 bases from J, the gap between germline ends came to 4 bases. CDR1 SNHLY and CDR2 FYNNEI come from the germline V gene. CDR3 coding DNA: TGTGCCAGCAGTGGGAGCTACGAGCAGTACTTC. Amino acid sequence: CASSGSYEQYF. Combining the CDR3 with reference TRBV2 and TRBJ2-7 gives the whole variable domain EPEVTQTPSHQVTQMGQEVILRCVPISNHLYFYWYRQILGQKVEFLVSFYNNEISEKSEIFDDQFSVERPDGSNFTLKIRSTKLEDSAMYFCASSGSYEQYFGPGTRLTVT.

The chain's CDR3 is CASSGTGANQPQHF. CDR3 DNA sequence: TGTGCCAGCAGCGGGACAGGGGCGAATCAGCCCCAGCATTTT. This chain uses TRBV2 with TRBJ1-5; 10 bases map to TRBD1. This CDR3 contains 14 residues. V shed 6 bases, J shed 4 bases, and the junction held 3 bases outside the gene matches. Germline CDR1 and CDR2: SNHLY and FYNNEI.

The V call is TRBV11-2, the J call TRBJ2-3, with D maybe TRBD2 (6 bases). The CDR3 runs 17 residues. Per the germline V gene, CDR1 is SGHAT and CDR2 is FQNNGV. Between the trimmed V and J ends, which lost 4 bases and 0 bases, there was a span of 17 bases. The CDR3 nucleotides read TGTGCCAGCAGCTCCCTCCTTGAGCGGGCTAGCACAGATACGCAGTATTTT. Translation gives CASSSLLERASTDTQYF.

The chain couples TRBV5-4 to TRBJ2-1; 11 bases map to TRBD2. CDR3 length equals 16 residues. Losses at the gene ends were 4 bases for V and 8 bases for J; bases not matched to a gene: 11. Germline CDR1 is SGHNT and CDR2 is YYREEE (reference sequence). The DNA for the CDR3 is TGTGCCAGCAGCCCGGGTAGCGGGAGGGCTTTGGATGAGCAGTTCTTC. Its protein product is CASSPGSGRALDEQFF.

Here the CDR3 reads CASSETGTGEAFF. The CDR3 DNA is TGTGCCAGCAGTGAAACCGGGACAGGTGAAGCTTTCTTT. The chain is built from TRBV9 and TRBJ1-1; 8 bases match TRBD1. CDR1 SGDLS and CDR2 YYNGEE come from the germline V gene. This CDR3 is 13 amino acids long. With 5 bases clipped from V and 7 bases from J, the junction kept 7 bases outside the gene matches.

The chain joins TRBV7-9 to TRBJ1-2; unclear D gene. The CDR3 has 13 residues. Germline V gene lookup returns CDR1 SEHNR and CDR2 FQNEAQ (reference sequence). The germline V and J ends were trimmed by 2 bases and 4 bases, with 8 bases remaining between them. The CDR3 region is CASSLTVGYGYTF. In nucleotides, the CDR3 is TGTGCCAGCAGCTTAACAGTGGGCTATGGCTACACCTTC.

The chain has TRBV28 and TRBJ2-7, with 16 bases lining up with TRBD2. V was clipped by 5 bases and J by 0 bases; unmatched bases: 19. Germline V gene sequence: CDR1 MDHEN, CDR2 SYDVKM. This CDR3 comprises 22 residues. The CDR3, as DNA: TGTGCCAGCAGTCCCACCCCCGGGGGACTAGCGGGAGGGTCCTCGAGCTCCTACGAGCAGTACTTC. It specifies CASSPTPGGLAGGSSSSYEQYF.

This clone showed up just a few times. V usage is TRBV28 and J usage is TRBJ1-5; weak D call: TRBD1 (6 bases). Per germline, CDR1 MDHEN and CDR2 SYDVKM. Trimming took off 5 bases at V and 0 bases at J, with 11 bases between the two ends. This CDR3 has 15 amino acids. CDR3 residues: CASSPRTDSNQPQHF. Written as DNA, the CDR3 is TGTGCCAGCAGTCCCCGGACAGATAGCAATCAGCCCCAGCATTTT.

The chain combines TRBV14 with TRBJ2-2; 12 bases agree with TRBD1. Trimming took 2 bases from V and 4 from J; bases not matched to a gene: 8. CDR3 size: 18 residues. Germline V gene lookup returns CDR1 SGHDN and CDR2 FVKESK. Here the CDR3 reads CASSQSGTGGRGTGELFF. Here the CDR3 DNA reads TGTGCCAGCAGCCAATCCGGGACAGGGGGCCGCGGCACCGGGGAGCTGTTTTTT.

The rearrangement links TRBV9 to TRBJ2-3; maybe TRBD2 (6 bases). V was clipped by 3 bases and J by 4 bases, with 12 bases between them. Germline CDR1 is SGDLS and CDR2 is YYNGEE. This CDR3 contains 14 residues. CDR3 amino acids: CASSARLVSDTQYF. The CDR3 coding sequence is TGTGCCAGCAGCGCTAGACTAGTCTCAGATACGCAGTATTTT.

J is TRBJ2-7 and V is TRBV29-1, with a possible D match to TRBD2 (5 bases). Looked up from germline, CDR1 is SQVTM and CDR2 is ANQGSEA. The CDR3 consists of 17 residues. The V end lost 0 bases, the J end lost 2 bases, and 20 bases lay between the germline ends. The CDR3 bases are TGCAGCGTTGAAGATCCGGGGTCGGGGATTAACACCTACGAGCAGTACTTC. It specifies CSVEDPGSGINTYEQYF.

This clone was found once. The rearrangement links TRBV11-2 to TRBJ2-5, with D uncertain. Trimming removed 3 bases at V and 8 bases at J, with 16 bases between. The CDR3 is 14 amino acids. Germline V gene data show CDR1 as SGHAT and CDR2 as FQNNGV. CDR3 nucleotide sequence: TGTGCCAGCAGCTTTGTGGTCTCGAGCGAAACCCAGTACTTC. Its protein is CASSFVVSSETQYF.

The rearrangement joins TRBV29-1 to TRBJ2-1; the match to TRBD1 covers 7 bases. Germline assignment: CDR1 SQVTM and CDR2 ANQGSEA. V lost 8 bases to trimming and J lost 4 bases; unmatched junction nucleotides: 11. This CDR3 region has 14 residues. CDR3 sequence: CSLKTGTDYNEQFF. CDR3 coding DNA: TGCAGCTTAAAAACCGGGACAGATTACAATGAGCAGTTCTTC.

V gene TRBV11-2 combines with J gene TRBJ2-7, with TRBD1 matching over 8 bases. The CDR3 totals 14 residues. Unmatched junction bases numbered 6, after V lost 5 bases and J lost 3 bases. Germline V gene lookup returns CDR1 SGHAT and CDR2 FQNNGV. CDR3 sequence reads: CASSRGQGYYEQYF. The CDR3 nucleotides read TGTGCCAGCAGCCGTGGACAGGGTTACTACGAGCAGTACTTC.

This chain uses TRBV7-2 with TRBJ2-2; 9 nucleotides match TRBD2. V shed 6 bases and J 6 bases; nucleotides not matched to a gene: 11. Per the germline V gene, CDR1 is SGHTA and CDR2 is FQGNSA. CDR3 length equals 16 residues. The CDR3 DNA sequence: TGTGCCAGCAGTCGCGGATTAGCGGGAGCATCCGGGGAGCTGTTTTTT. This sequence encodes CASSRGLAGASGELFF.

The chain combines TRBV5-1 with TRBJ2-7, with TRBD1 identical over 7 bases. Per germline, CDR1 SGHRS and CDR2 YFSETQ. V gave up 2 bases and J gave up 4 bases; unmatched junction bases: 9. This CDR3 has 15 residues. CDR3 protein: CASSFAQTGRYEQYF. For the CDR3, the DNA is TGCGCCAGCAGCTTCGCCCAGACAGGGCGGTACGAGCAGTACTTC.